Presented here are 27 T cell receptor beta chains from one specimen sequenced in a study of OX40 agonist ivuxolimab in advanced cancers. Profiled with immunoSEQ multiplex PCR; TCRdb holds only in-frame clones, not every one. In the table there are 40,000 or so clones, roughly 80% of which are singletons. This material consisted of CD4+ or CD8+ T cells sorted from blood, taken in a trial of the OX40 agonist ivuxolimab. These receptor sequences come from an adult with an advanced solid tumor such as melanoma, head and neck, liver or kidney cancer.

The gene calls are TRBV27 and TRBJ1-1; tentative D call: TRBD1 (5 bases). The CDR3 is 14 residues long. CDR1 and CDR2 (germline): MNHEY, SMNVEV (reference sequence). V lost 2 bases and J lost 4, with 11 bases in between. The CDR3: CASSLARVATEAFF. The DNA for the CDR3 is TGTGCCAGCAGTTTAGCCAGGGTGGCCACTGAAGCTTTCTTT.

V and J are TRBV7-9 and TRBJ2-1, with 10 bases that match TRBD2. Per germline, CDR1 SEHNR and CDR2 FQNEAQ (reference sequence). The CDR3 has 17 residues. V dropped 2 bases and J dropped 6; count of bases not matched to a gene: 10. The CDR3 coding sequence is TGTGCCAGCAGCTTACCCCCCCTAGCGGGAGAGGGCAATGAGCAGTTCTTC. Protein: CASSLPPLAGEGNEQFF.

The DNA of the CDR3 is TGTGCCAGCAGCTGGACTAGCGGGAGTTACGAGCAGTACTTC. Protein sequence: CASSWTSGSYEQYF. The chain uses TRBV11-3 and TRBJ2-7, with TRBD2 identical over 13 bases. With 4 bases clipped from V and 4 bases from J, the junction kept 1 base outside the gene matches. Germline values: CDR1 SGHNT, CDR2 YENEEA. The CDR3 length is 14 residues.

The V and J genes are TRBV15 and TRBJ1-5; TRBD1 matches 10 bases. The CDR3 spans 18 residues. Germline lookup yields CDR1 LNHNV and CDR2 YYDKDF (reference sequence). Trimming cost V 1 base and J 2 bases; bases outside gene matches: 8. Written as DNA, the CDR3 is TGTGCCACCAGCAGAGCATCCGGGACAGGGGTTGGCAATCAGCCCCAGCATTTT. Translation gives CATSRASGTGVGNQPQHF.

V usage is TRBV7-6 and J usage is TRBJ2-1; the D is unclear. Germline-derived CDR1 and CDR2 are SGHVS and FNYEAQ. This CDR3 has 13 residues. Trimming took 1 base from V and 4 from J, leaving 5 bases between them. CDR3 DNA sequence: TGTGCCAGCAGCTTAGGAGCTTACAATGAGCAGTTCTTC. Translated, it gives CASSLGAYNEQFF.

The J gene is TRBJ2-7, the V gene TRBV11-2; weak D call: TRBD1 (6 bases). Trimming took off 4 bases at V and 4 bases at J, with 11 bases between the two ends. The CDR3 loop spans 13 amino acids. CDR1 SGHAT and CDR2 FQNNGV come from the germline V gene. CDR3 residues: CASSSGQIYEQYF. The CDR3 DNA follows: TGTGCCAGCAGCTCCGGACAGATTTACGAGCAGTACTTC.

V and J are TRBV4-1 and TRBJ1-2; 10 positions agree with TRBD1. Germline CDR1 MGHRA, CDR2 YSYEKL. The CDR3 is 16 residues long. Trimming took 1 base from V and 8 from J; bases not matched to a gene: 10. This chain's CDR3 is CASSQGSTGGRQGYTF. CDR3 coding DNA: TGCGCCAGCAGCCAAGGGTCGACAGGGGGCCGCCAGGGCTACACCTTC.

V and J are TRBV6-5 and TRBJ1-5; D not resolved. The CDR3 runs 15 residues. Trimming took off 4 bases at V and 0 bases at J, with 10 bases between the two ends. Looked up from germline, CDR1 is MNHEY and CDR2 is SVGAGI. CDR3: CASSSGYFSNQPQHF. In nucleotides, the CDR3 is TGTGCCAGCAGTTCCGGATACTTTAGCAATCAGCCCCAGCATTTT.

Here the CDR3 reads CASSLRFPGTDGAFF. The CDR3 nucleotides are TGTGCCAGCAGTCTCCGATTCCCCGGGACCGATGGAGCTTTCTTT. This chain links TRBV6-5 with TRBJ1-1; D might be TRBD1 (5 bases). The CDR3 loop spans 15 amino acids. Germline values: CDR1 MNHEY, CDR2 SVGAGI. V was shortened by 5 bases and J by 10 bases, with 23 bases between the two germline ends.

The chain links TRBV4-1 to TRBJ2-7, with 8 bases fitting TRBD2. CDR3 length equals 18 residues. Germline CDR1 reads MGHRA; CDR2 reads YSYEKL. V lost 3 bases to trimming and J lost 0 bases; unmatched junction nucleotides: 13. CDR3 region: CASSQGGGTSGFSYEQYF. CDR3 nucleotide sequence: TGCGCCAGCAGCCAGGGCGGGGGAACTAGCGGCTTCTCCTACGAGCAGTACTTC.

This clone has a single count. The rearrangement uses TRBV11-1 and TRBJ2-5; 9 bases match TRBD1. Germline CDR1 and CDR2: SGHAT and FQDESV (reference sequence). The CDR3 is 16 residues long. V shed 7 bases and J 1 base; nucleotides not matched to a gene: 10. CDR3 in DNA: TGTGCCAGCATCCTTCCCCCGGGACAGGGCCAAGAGACCCAGTACTTC. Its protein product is CASILPPGQGQETQYF.

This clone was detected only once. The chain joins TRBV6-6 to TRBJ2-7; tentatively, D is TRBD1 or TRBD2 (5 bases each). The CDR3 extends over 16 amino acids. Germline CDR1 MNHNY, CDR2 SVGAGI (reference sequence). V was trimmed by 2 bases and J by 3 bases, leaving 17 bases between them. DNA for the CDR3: TGTGCCAGCAGTTACCCTCCGGGACCCGGTGGCTACGAGCAGTACTTC. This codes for CASSYPPGPGGYEQYF.

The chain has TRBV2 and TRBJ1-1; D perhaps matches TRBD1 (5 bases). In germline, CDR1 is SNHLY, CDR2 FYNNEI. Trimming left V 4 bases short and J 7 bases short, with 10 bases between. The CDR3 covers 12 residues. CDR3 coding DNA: TGTGCCAGCAGTGGGTGGACAATTGAAGCTTTCTTT. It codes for CASSGWTIEAFF.

CDR3 protein: CASSSGTGSTDTQYF. The CDR3, as DNA: TGTGCCAGCAGTTCCGGGACAGGAAGCACAGATACGCAGTATTTT. The V and J genes are TRBV7-7 and TRBJ2-3, with 8 bases lining up with TRBD1. Germline loops: CDR1 SSHAT, CDR2 FNYEAQ (reference sequence). The CDR3 sequence is 15 residues long. V dropped 6 bases and J dropped 0; count of bases not matched to a gene: 5.

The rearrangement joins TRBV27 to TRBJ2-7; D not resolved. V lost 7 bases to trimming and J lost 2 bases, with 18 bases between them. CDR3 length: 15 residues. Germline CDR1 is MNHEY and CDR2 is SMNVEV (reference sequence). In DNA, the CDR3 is TGTGCCAGCACCCTAACCCTAGGACGTACCTACGAGCAGTACTTC. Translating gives CASTLTLGRTYEQYF.

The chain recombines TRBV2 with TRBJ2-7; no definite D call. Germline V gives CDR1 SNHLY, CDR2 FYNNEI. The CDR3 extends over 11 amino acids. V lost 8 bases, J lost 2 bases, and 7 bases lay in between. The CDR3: CASGPPYEQYF. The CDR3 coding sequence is TGTGCCAGCGGCCCCCCCTACGAGCAGTACTTC.

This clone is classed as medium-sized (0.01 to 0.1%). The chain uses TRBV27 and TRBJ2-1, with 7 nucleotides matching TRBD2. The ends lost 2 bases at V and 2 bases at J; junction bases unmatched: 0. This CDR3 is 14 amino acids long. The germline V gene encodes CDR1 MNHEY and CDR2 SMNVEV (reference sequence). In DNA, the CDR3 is TGTGCCAGCAGTTTAGGGGGGGCCTACAATGAGCAGTTCTTC. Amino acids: CASSLGGAYNEQFF.

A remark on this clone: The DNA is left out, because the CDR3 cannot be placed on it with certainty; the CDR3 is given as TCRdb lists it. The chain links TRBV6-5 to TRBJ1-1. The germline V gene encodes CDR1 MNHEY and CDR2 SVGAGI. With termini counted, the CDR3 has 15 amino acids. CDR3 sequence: CASSSSGLLNTEAFF.

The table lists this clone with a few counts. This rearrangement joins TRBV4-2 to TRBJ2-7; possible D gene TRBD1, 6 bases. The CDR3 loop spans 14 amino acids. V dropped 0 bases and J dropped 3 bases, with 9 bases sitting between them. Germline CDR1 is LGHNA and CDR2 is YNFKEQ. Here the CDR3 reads CASSQEADSYEQYF. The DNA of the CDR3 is TGTGCCAGCAGCCAAGAGGCGGACAGCTACGAGCAGTACTTC.

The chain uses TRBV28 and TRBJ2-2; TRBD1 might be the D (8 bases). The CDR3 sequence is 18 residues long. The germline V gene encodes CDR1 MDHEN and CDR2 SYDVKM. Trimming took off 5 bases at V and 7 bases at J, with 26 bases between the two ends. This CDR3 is CASSPPDRVGGGGGELFF. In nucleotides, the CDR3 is TGTGCCAGCAGTCCCCCGGACAGGGTCGGCGGGGGAGGCGGGGAGCTGTTTTTT. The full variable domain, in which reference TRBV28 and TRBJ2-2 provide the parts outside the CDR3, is DVKVTQSSRYLVKRTGEKVFLECVQDMDHENMFWYRQDPGLGLRLIYFSYDVKMKEKGDIPEGYSVSREKKERFSLILESASTNQTSMYLCASSPPDRVGGGGGELFFGEGSRLTVL.

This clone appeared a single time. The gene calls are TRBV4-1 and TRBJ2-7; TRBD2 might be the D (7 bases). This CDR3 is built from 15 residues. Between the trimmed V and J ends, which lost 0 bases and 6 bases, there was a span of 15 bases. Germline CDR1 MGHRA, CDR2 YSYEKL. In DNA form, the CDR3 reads TGCGCCAGCAGCCAAGAAGCGGAGGGGGGGTTCGAGCAGTACTTC. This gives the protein CASSQEAEGGFEQYF.

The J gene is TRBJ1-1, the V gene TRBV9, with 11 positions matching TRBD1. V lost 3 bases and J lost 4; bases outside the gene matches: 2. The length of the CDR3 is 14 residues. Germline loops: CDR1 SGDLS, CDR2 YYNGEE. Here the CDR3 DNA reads TGTGCCAGCAGCGCCGGGACAGGGGGCACTGAAGCTTTCTTT. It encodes CASSAGTGGTEAFF. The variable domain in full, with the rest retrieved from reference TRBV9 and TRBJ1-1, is DSGVTQTPKHLITATGQRVTLRCSPRSGDLSVYWYQQSLDQGLQFLIQYYNGEERAKGNILERFSAQQFPDLHSELNLSSLELGDSALYFCASSAGTGGTEAFFGQGTRLTVV.

The CDR3 sequence: CASSGDRVNEQFF. Here the CDR3 DNA reads TGTGCCAGCAGCGGAGACAGGGTCAATGAGCAGTTCTTC. The gene calls are TRBV7-9 and TRBJ2-1, with 7 positions matching TRBD1. The CDR3 is made up of 13 amino acids. Per germline, CDR1 SEHNR and CDR2 FQNEAQ (reference sequence). Trimming took 5 bases from V and 6 from J; bases not matched to a gene: 4.

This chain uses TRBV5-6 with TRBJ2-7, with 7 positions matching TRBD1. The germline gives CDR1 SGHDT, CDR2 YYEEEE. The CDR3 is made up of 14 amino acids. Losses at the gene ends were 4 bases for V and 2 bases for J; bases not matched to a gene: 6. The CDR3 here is CASSNAGTAYEQYF. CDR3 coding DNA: TGTGCCAGCAGCAATGCCGGGACAGCCTACGAGCAGTACTTC.

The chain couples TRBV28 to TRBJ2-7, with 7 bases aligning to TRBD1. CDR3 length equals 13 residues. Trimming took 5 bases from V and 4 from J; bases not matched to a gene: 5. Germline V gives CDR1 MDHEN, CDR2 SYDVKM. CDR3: CASSEPGQYEQYF. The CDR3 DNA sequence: TGTGCCAGCAGTGAGCCGGGACAGTACGAGCAGTACTTC.

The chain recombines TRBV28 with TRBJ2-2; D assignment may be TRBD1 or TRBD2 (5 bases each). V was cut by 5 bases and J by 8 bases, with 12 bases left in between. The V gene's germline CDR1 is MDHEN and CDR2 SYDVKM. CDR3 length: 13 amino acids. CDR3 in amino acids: CASSPGASGELFF. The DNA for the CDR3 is TGTGCCAGCAGTCCCGGGGCTTCTGGGGAGCTGTTTTTT.

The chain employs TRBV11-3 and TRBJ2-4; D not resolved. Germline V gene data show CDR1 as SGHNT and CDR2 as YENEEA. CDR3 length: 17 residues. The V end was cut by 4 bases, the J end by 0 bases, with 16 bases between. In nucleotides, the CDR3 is TGTGCCAGCAGCTCATACTTCGGACGGCAAGCCAAAAACATTCAGTACTTC. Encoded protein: CASSSYFGRQAKNIQYF.